Below are 16 T cell receptor beta chains sequenced from a single sample in a study of blood T cell repertoires in COVID-19. Generated by immunoSEQ multiplex PCR, the TCRdb table keeps only in-frame clones and is missing some. Of hundreds of thousands of clones in the sample, approximately 82% were seen once. Sequenced sample: peripheral blood. The receptor set was obtained from a woman over 75 with acute or convalescent COVID-19.

This chain links TRBV28 with TRBJ2-7; 8 bases are a match to TRBD1. The CDR3 has 15 residues. Germline trimming cut 3 bases from V and 2 bases from J; bases unmatched to any gene: 6. Germline values: CDR1 MDHEN, CDR2 SYDVKM. CDR3 protein: CASSFRDRITYEQYF. The CDR3 DNA reads as TGTGCCAGCAGTTTTCGGGACAGGATAACCTACGAGCAGTACTTC.

The rearrangement uses TRBV9 and TRBJ2-1, with D unresolved. Trimming cost V 4 bases and J 8 bases, with 25 bases left between them. CDR3 size: 17 residues. CDR1 is SGDLS, CDR2 YYNGEE, per germline. The CDR3 nucleotides are TGTGCCAGCAGCCCTCAATGGTTGGGTGCGGTATCTGATGAGCAGTTCTTC. Protein sequence: CASSPQWLGAVSDEQFF.

The chain is built from TRBV5-4 and TRBJ1-3, with D possibly being TRBD1 (5 bases). Germline assignment: CDR1 SGHNT and CDR2 YYREEE (reference sequence). This CDR3 contains 16 residues. V was trimmed by 4 bases and J by 0 bases, leaving 14 bases between them. The chain's CDR3 is CASSAGTFSSGNTIYF. CDR3 nucleotides: TGTGCCAGCAGCGCCGGGACTTTCAGCTCTGGAAACACCATATATTTT. Full variable domain (remainder filled in from reference TRBV5-4 and TRBJ1-3): ETGVTQSPTHLIKTRGQQVTLRCSSQSGHNTVSWYQQALGQGPQFIFQYYREEENGRGNFPPRFSGLQFPNYSSELNVNALELDDSALYLCASSAGTFSSGNTIYFGEGSWLTVV.

This chain joins TRBV6-5 and TRBJ2-1; TRBD2 matches 10 bases. Germline CDR1 reads MNHEY; CDR2 reads SVGAGI. J lost 7 bases, V lost 7 bases, and 7 bases had no gene match. The CDR3 loop spans 14 amino acids. CDR3 amino acids: CASKGSGRYNEQFF. The CDR3 bases are TGTGCCAGCAAAGGTAGCGGGAGGTATAATGAGCAGTTCTTC.

The CDR3 nucleotides are TGTGCCAGTCTTTGGACCCAGGGCGGCTACACCTTC. This sequence encodes CASLWTQGGYTF. The chain recombines TRBV6-5 with TRBJ1-2; TRBD1 might be the D (5 bases). CDR3 length equals 12 residues. V shed 9 bases and J shed 8 bases, with 16 bases lying between them. The germline V gene has CDR1 MNHEY and CDR2 SVGAGI.

The chain has TRBV3-1 (or the pseudogene TRBV3-2) and TRBJ1-4; 10 nucleotides line up with TRBD1. The CDR3 runs 14 residues. V was pared by 5 bases and J by 7 bases, with 4 bases of the junction left unmatched. Per germline, CDR1 LGHDT and CDR2 YNNKEL (reference sequence). In nucleotides, the CDR3 is TGTGCCAGCAGCTCCGGGACAGGGGTTGAAAAACTGTTTTTT. This translates into CASSSGTGVEKLFF.

The rearrangement uses TRBV4-1 and TRBJ1-5; no reliable D call. CDR1 MGHRA and CDR2 YSYEKL come from the germline V gene. Trimming pared 0 bases from V and 7 bases from J, leaving 7 bases between. This CDR3 has 13 amino acids. The CDR3 DNA reads as TGCGCCAGCAGCCAAGATCCGCGGCAGCCCCAGCATTTT. Protein: CASSQDPRQPQHF.

A word on this clone: One end of the junction is discordant with germline, which a read error may explain. The CDR3 nucleotides are TGTGCCAGCAGCTCCGTCGGAGGATCTAATTATGGCTACACCTTC. Translating it yields CASSSVGGSNYGYTF. The J gene is TRBJ1-2, the V gene TRBV7-9; unclear D gene. Germline assignment: CDR1 SEHNR and CDR2 FQNEAQ (reference sequence). The CDR3 length is 15 residues.

The J gene is TRBJ2-7, the V gene TRBV5-1, with 14 bases matching TRBD2. The CDR3 contains 18 residues. The germline V gene has CDR1 SGHRS and CDR2 YFSETQ. After removal of 4 bases from V and 3 bases from J, the junction contained 12 bases not matched to a gene. The CDR3 spells CASSKNGLAGGLYYEQYF. CDR3 nucleotides: TGCGCCAGCAGCAAAAACGGACTAGCGGGGGGTCTTTACTACGAGCAGTACTTC.

Of note for this clone: This same CDR3 is encoded by further DNA sequences in the sample. This chain uses TRBV6-5 with TRBJ1-2; a possible D gene is TRBD1 (5 bases). This CDR3 spans 14 amino acids. Germline loops: CDR1 MNHEY, CDR2 SVGAGI. Trimming left V 0 bases short and J 2 bases short, with 7 bases between. CDR3 protein: CASSYSRQNYGYTF. CDR3 sequence (DNA): TGTGCCAGCAGTTACTCGCGACAGAACTATGGCTACACCTTC.

This clone was observed a single time. The V and J genes are TRBV5-1 and TRBJ1-1; 8 bases map to TRBD1. The CDR3 covers 16 residues. Germline loops: CDR1 SGHRS, CDR2 YFSETQ. Trimming at V came to 2 bases and at J to 1 base, leaving 7 bases not matched to a gene. In DNA, the CDR3 is TGCGCCAGCAGCTTCCAGGGGGCGTGGGGGAACACTGAAGCTTTCTTT. It is translated as CASSFQGAWGNTEAFF.

V is TRBV7-8 and J is TRBJ2-7; D remains ambiguous. Per the germline V gene, CDR1 is SGHVS and CDR2 is FQNEAQ. Trimming took off 4 bases at V and 2 bases at J, with 9 bases between the two ends. This CDR3 has 13 residues. CDR3 loop: CASSSQTPYEQYF. The CDR3 DNA reads TGTGCCAGCAGCTCCCAGACACCCTACGAGCAGTACTTC. Full variable domain (rest looked up from reference TRBV7-8 and TRBJ2-7): GAGVSQSPRYKVAKRGQDVALRCDPISGHVSLFWYQQALGQGPEFLTYFQNEAQLDKSGLPSDRFFAERPEGSVSTLKIQRTQQEDSAVYLCASSSQTPYEQYFGPGTRLTVT.

CDR3 protein: CASRSVGVNTEAFF. CDR3 nucleotide sequence: TGTGCCAGCAGATCAGTAGGGGTGAACACTGAAGCTTTCTTT. The J gene is TRBJ1-1, the V gene TRBV2; possibly TRBD1 for D (5 bases). Germline V gene lookup returns CDR1 SNHLY and CDR2 FYNNEI. Trimming pared 6 bases from V and 0 bases from J, leaving 11 bases between. The CDR3 has 14 amino acids.

The chain employs TRBV7-6 and TRBJ2-6; D might be TRBD2 (6 bases). CDR3 length equals 14 residues. CDR1 and CDR2 from the germline V gene are SGHVS and FNYEAQ. V was trimmed by 3 bases and J by 7 bases, leaving 10 bases between them. The CDR3 sequence: CASSLTRGANVLTF. The CDR3 bases are TGTGCCAGCAGCTTGACTAGGGGCGCCAACGTCCTGACTTTC. The whole variable domain, remainder taken from reference TRBV7-6 and TRBJ2-6, is GAGVSQSPRYKVTKRGQDVALRCDPISGHVSLYWYRQALGQGPEFLTYFNYEAQQDKSGLPNDRFSAERPEGSISTLTIQRTEQRDSAMYRCASSLTRGANVLTFGAGSRLTVL.

This sequence joins TRBV18 and TRBJ2-1; 10 nucleotides line up with TRBD2. The trim removed 4 bases at V and 4 bases at J, leaving 4 bases unmatched. The germline V gene encodes CDR1 KGHSH and CDR2 LQKENI. The CDR3 covers 15 residues. CDR3 DNA sequence: TGTGCCAGCTCACTAAGCGGGGGGGCATACAATGAGCAGTTCTTC. Translating it yields CASSLSGGAYNEQFF.

Regarding this clone: The same CDR3 is also encoded by other DNA sequences in this sample. The chain uses TRBV4-1 and TRBJ1-1; 7 nucleotides line up with TRBD1. Trimming removed 1 base from V and 1 base from J; junction bases left unmatched: 0. Looked up from germline, CDR1 is MGHRA and CDR2 is YSYEKL. CDR3 length: 14 residues. The CDR3 DNA is TGCGCCAGCAGCCAAGGACAGGGGAACACTGAAGCTTTCTTT. This codes for CASSQGQGNTEAFF.